This T cell receptor beta chain was obtained from a study of CD8 T cells in ankylosing spondylitis. General study results and limits: Ankylosing spondylitis blood appeared to be characterized by a TCR beta motif of about eight highly homologous variants.

Trimming removed 7 bases from V and 4 bases from J, with 16 bases in between. The CDR3 consists of 14 residues. Germline-derived CDR1 and CDR2 are SGHTA and FQGNSA. Remarks on this clonotype: Its antigen is unidentified.

By quantitative 5'-RACE with molecular barcodes, the TCR beta libraries were made. TCRdb fed the 5' RACE reads into MiXCR, producing one record per CDR3 protein. Of roughly 350,000 distinct CDR3 sequences in the sample, 8% are singletons; the top ten hold 14% to 15%. V and J are TRBV7-2 and TRBJ2-5; D not resolved. This clonotype was sampled from a male donor with ankylosing spondylitis. Material for sequencing was blood, either unsorted or a sorted T cell fraction (not recorded which). CDR3 in amino acids: CASTPSIIRETQYF. In nucleotides, the CDR3 is TGTGCCAGCACCCCTTCTATTATTCGAGAGACCCAGTACTTC.